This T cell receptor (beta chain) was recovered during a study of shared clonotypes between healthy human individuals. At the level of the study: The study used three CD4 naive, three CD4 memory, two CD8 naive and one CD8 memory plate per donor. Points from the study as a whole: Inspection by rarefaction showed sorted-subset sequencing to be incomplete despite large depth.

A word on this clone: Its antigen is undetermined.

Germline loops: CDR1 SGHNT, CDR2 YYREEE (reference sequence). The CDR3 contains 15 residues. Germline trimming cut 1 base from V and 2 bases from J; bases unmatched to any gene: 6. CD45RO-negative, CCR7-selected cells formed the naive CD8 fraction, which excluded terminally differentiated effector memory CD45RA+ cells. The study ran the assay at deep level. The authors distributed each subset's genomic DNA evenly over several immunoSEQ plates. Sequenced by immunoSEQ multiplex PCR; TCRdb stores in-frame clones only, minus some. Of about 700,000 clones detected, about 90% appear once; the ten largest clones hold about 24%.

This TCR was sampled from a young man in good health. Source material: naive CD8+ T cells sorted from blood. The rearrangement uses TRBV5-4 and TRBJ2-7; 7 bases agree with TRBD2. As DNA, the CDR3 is TGTGCCAGCAGCTTGAACGCGGGAGCGACCTACGAGCAGTACTTC. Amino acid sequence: CASSLNAGATYEQYF.